The sequence of this TCR beta chain was determined in a study of blood T cell repertoires in COVID-19. As processed by the authors: Reference gene primer amplification in the assay estimated nucleated cell counts. Sequencing used immunoSEQ multiplex PCR; TCRdb keeps in-frame clones, though not all of them. D and trimming come from the DNA, and the V and J calls and clone size come from that table. Here the sample spans 250,000 or so clones, approximately 88% being singletons. Germline assignment: CDR1 GTSNPN and CDR2 SVGIG (reference sequence). The CDR3 consists of 12 residues. Germline trimming cut 6 bases from V and 8 bases from J; bases unmatched to any gene: 7.

The sequenced sample was PBMCs or T cells enriched from blood (not recorded which). The source is a woman in her thirties or forties with acute COVID-19. V gene TRBV30 combines with J gene TRBJ2-1; 7 nucleotides match TRBD2. The CDR3 loop is CACHGRHDEQFF. CDR3 coding DNA: TGTGCCTGTCACGGGAGGCATGATGAGCAGTTCTTC.